Listed here is a single T cell receptor beta chain. Its antigen is undetermined. TCRdb's table, derived via immunoSEQ multiplex PCR, lists solely in-frame clones and lacks some. The table shows approximately 190,000 clones, with roughly 88% occurring only once. This sample was taken from a study of T cell responses to AZD1222 COVID-19 vaccine. The wider study: Pooling of second doses given at about 4 or about 12 weeks was done. Study findings and constraints: Vaccine-related CD4 TCRs covered spike, predominating at 160-218 and 743-854. Seropositive status at baseline applied to only 6 or 7 AZD1222 recipients.

Trimming took off 0 bases at V and 3 bases at J, with 13 bases between the two ends. The CDR3 has 15 residues. CDR1 is SGDLS, CDR2 YYNGEE, per germline. Sequencing used peripheral blood, obtained on day 0 of AZD1222 vaccination. This sequence was found in an adult in good health. This chain joins TRBV9 and TRBJ2-7; D unclear. CDR3 loop: CASSVDVSTVYEQYF. In nucleotides, the CDR3 is TGTGCCAGCAGCGTAGATGTTAGCACAGTCTACGAGCAGTACTTC.